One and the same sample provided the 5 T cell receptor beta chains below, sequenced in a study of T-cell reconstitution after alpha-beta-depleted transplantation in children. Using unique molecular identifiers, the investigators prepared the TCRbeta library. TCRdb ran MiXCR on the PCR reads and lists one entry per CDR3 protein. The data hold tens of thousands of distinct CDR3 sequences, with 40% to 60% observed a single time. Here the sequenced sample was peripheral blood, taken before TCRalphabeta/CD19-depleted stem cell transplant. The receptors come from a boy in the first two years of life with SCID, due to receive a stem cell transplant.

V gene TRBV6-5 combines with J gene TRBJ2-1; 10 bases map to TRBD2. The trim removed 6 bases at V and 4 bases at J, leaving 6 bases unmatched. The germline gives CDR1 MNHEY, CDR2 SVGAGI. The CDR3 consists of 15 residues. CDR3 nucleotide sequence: TGTGCCAGCAGCTTAGCGGGGGGCGAATACAATGAGCAGTTCTTC. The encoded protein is CASSLAGGEYNEQFF.

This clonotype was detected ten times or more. This CDR3 is CASSPRWNTEAFF. The CDR3 DNA reads TGTGCCAGCAGCCCCAGGTGGAACACTGAAGCTTTCTTT. J is TRBJ1-1 and V is TRBV5-6; D is uncertain. CDR1 and CDR2 (germline): SGHDT, YYEEEE. The CDR3 is made up of 13 amino acids. The V and J ends lost 4 bases and 1 base respectively, with 8 bases between them.

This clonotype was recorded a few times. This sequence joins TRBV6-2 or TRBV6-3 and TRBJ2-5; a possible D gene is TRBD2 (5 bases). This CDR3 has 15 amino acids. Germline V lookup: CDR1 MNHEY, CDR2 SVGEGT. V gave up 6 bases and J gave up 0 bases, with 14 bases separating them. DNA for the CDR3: TGTGCCAGCAGCCCCATTTCGGGATACCAAGAGACCCAGTACTTC. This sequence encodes CASSPISGYQETQYF.

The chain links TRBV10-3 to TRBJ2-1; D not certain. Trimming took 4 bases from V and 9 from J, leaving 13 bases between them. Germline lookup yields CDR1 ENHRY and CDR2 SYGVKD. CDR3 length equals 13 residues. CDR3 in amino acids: CAISVGYRIEQFF. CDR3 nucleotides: TGTGCCATCAGTGTCGGGTATAGAATTGAGCAGTTCTTC.

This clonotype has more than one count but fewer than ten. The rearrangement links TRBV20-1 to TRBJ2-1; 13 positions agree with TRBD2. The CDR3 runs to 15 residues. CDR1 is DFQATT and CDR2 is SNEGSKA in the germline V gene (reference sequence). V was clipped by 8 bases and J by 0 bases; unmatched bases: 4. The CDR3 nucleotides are TGCAGTCCGGGACTAGCGGGGAGCTCCTACAATGAGCAGTTCTTC. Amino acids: CSPGLAGSSYNEQFF.